Included here is one T cell receptor (beta chain) sequence, with context. The CDR3 is made up of 15 amino acids. Trimming took 5 bases from V and 2 from J, leaving 19 bases between them. Germline loops: CDR1 SQVTM, CDR2 ANQGSEA. The data were obtained in a study of blood T cells in healthy people across ages. Approximately 10 milliliters was the volume of peripheral blood drawn from each donor. Together with a sample-barcoded 5' primer, a J-beta primer mix was included in a second PCR lasting about 6 to 12 cycles. Each CDR3 protein gets one entry after TCRdb re-called the 5' RACE reads with MiXCR. The sample contains about 730,000 distinct CDR3 sequences, about 40% of which appear only once.

This rearrangement joins TRBV29-1 to TRBJ2-7, with D perhaps matching TRBD1 or TRBD2 (5 bases each). What was sequenced was blood. The TCR comes from a woman aged 55 to 70 in good health. This CDR3 reads CSVSRGAQGAYEQYF. Written as DNA, the CDR3 is TGCAGCGTTTCAAGAGGGGCGCAGGGCGCCTACGAGCAGTACTTC.